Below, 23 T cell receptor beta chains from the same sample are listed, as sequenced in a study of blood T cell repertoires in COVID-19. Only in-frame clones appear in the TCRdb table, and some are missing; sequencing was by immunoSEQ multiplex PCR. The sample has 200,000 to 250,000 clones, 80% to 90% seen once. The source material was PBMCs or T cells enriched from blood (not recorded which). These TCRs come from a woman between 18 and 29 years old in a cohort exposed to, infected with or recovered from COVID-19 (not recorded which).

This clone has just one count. The CDR3: CASSLDVAGSTDTQYF. Here the CDR3 DNA reads TGTGCCAGCAGCTTGGACGTAGCGGGTAGCACAGATACGCAGTATTTT. This chain joins TRBV5-8 and TRBJ2-3; 7 positions agree with TRBD2. CDR3 length: 16 residues. Trimming took 0 bases from V and 0 from J; bases not matched to a gene: 4. Germline values: CDR1 SGHTS, CDR2 YDEGEE.

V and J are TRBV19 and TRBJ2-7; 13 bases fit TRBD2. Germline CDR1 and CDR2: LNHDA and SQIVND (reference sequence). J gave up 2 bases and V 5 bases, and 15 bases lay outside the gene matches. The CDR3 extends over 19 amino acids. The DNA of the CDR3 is TGTGCCAGTAGTTCCCCATCTCCCAGGACTAGCGGGAGTGCCTACGAGCAGTACTTC. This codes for CASSSPSPRTSGSAYEQYF.

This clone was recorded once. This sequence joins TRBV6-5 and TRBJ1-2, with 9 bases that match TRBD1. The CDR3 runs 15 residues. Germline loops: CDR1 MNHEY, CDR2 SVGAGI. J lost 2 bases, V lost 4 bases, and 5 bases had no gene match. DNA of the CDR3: TGTGCCAGCAGTTTTACACAGGGGGCAAACTATGGCTACACCTTC. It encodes CASSFTQGANYGYTF.

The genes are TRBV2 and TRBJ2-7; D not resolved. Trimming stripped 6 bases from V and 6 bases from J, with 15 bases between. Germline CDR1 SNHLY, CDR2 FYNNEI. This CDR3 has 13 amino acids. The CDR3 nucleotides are TGTGCCAGCAGCGCCAGTTTAACAATCGAGCAGTACTTC. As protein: CASSASLTIEQYF.

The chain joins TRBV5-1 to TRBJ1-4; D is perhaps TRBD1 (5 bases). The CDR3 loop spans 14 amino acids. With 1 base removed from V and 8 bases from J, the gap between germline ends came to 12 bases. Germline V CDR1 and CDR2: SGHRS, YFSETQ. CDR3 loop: CASSLIGEREKLFF. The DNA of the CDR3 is TGCGCCAGCAGCTTGATAGGGGAACGAGAAAAACTGTTTTTT.

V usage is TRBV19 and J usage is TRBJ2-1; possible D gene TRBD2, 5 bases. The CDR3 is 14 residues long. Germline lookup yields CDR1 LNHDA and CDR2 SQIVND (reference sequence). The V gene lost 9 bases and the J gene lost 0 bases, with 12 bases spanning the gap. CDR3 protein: CASGVGSSYNEQFF. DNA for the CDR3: TGTGCCAGCGGTGTAGGGAGCTCCTACAATGAGCAGTTCTTC.

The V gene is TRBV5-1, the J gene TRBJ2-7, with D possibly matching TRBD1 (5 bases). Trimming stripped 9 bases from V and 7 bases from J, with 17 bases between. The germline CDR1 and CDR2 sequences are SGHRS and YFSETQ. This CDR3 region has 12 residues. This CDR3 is CAKSWGSWEQYF. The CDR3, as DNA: TGCGCCAAGTCGTGGGGCTCGTGGGAGCAGTACTTC. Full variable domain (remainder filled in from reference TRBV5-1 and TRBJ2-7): KAGVTQTPRYLIKTRGQQVTLSCSPISGHRSVSWYQQTPGQGLQFLFEYFSETQRNKGNFPGRFSGRQFSNSRSEMNVSTLELGDSALYLCAKSWGSWEQYFGPGTRLTVT.

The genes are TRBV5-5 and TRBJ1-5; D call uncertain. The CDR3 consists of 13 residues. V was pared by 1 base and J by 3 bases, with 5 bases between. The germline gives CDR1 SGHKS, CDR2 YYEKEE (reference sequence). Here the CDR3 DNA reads TGTGCCAGCAGCTTGACAGACAATCAGCCCCAGCATTTT. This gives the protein CASSLTDNQPQHF.

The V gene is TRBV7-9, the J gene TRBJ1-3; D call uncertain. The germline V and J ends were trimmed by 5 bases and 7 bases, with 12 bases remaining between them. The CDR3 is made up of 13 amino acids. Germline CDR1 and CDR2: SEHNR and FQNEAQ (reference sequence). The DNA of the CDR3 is TGTGCCAGCAGCCCCCCCGCCGGGAACACCATATATTTT. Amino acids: CASSPPAGNTIYF.

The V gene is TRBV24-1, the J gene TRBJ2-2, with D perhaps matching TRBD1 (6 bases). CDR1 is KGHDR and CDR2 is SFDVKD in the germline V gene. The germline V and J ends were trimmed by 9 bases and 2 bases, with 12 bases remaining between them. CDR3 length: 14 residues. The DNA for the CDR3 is TGTGCCACCCGGGACACCCTAAACACCGGGGAGCTGTTTTTT. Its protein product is CATRDTLNTGELFF.

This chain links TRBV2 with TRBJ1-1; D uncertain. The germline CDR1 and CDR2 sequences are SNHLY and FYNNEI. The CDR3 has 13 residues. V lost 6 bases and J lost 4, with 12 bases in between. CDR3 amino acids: CASRVDRGTEAFF. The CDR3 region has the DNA TGTGCCAGCAGAGTCGACCGGGGCACTGAAGCTTTCTTT.

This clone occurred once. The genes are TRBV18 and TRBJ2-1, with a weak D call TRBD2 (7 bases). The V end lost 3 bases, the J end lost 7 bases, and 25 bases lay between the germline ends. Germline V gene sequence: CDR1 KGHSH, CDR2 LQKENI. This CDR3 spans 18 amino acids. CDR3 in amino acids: CASSPPSGGPGFLNEQFF. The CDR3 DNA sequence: TGTGCCAGCTCACCTCCCTCGGGGGGCCCTGGTTTCCTAAATGAGCAGTTCTTC. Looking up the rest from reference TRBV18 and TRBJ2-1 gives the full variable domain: NAGVMQNPRHLVRRRGQEARLRCSPMKGHSHVYWYRQLPEEGLKFMVYLQKENIIDESGMPKERFSAEFPKEGPSILRIQQVVRGDSAAYFCASSPPSGGPGFLNEQFFGPGTRLTVL.

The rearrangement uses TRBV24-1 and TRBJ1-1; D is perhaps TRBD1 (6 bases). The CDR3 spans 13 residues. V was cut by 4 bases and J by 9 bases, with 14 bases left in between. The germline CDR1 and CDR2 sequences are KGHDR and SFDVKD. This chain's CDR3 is CATSDTTTGKAFF. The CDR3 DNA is TGTGCCACCAGTGACACTACTACAGGGAAAGCTTTCTTT.

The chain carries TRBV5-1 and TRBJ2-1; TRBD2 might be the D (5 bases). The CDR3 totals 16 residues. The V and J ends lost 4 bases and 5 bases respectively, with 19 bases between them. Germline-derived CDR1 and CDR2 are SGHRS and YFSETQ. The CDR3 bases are TGCGCCAGCAGCCCGGATCCGGGATGGGCGGACAATGAGCAGTTCTTC. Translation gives CASSPDPGWADNEQFF. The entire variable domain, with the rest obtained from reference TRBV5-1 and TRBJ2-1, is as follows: KAGVTQTPRYLIKTRGQQVTLSCSPISGHRSVSWYQQTPGQGLQFLFEYFSETQRNKGNFPGRFSGRQFSNSRSEMNVSTLELGDSALYLCASSPDPGWADNEQFFGPGTRLTVL.

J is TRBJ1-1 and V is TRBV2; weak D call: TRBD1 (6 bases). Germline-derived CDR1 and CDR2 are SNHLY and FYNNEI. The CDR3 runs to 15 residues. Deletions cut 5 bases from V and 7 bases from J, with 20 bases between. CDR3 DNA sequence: TGTGCCAGCAGTAAATGGGAGGGGGTCCCCGATGAAGCTTTCTTT. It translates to CASSKWEGVPDEAFF.

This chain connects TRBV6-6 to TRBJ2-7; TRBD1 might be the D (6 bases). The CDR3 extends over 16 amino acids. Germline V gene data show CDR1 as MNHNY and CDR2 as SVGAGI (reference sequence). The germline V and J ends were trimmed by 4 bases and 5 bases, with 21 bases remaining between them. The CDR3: CASSFQPGTYRDEQYF. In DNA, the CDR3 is TGTGCCAGCAGTTTCCAACCTGGCACCTACAGGGACGAGCAGTACTTC.

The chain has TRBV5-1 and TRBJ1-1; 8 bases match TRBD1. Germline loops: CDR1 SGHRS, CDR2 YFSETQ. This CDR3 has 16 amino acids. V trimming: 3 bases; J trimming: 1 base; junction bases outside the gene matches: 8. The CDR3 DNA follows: TGCGCCAGCAGCTGGCAGGGGGCTGAATGGAACACTGAAGCTTTCTTT. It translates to CASSWQGAEWNTEAFF.

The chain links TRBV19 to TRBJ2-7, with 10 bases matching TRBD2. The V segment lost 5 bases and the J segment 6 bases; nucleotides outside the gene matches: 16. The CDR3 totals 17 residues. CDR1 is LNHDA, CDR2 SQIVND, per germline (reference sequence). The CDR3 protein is CASSAVRGSGRASEQYF. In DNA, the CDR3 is TGTGCCAGTAGTGCCGTGAGGGGAAGCGGGAGGGCCTCCGAGCAGTACTTC.

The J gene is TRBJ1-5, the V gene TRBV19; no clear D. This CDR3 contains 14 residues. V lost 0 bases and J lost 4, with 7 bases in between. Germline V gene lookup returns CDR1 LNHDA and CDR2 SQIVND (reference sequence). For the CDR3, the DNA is TGTGCCAGTAGTATAGACTATCCTAATCAGCCCCAGCATTTT. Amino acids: CASSIDYPNQPQHF. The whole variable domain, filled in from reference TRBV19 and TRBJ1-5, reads DGGITQSPKYLFRKEGQNVTLSCEQNLNHDAMYWYRQDPGQGLRLIYYSQIVNDFQKGDIAEGYSVSREKKESFPLTVTSAQKNPTAFYLCASSIDYPNQPQHFGDGTRLSIL.

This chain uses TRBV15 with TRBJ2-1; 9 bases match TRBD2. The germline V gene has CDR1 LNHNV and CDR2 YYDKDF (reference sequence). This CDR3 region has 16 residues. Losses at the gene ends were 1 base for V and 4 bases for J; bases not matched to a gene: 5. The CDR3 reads CATSRGVTSGYNEQFF. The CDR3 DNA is TGTGCCACCAGCAGAGGTGTGACTAGCGGATACAATGAGCAGTTCTTC.

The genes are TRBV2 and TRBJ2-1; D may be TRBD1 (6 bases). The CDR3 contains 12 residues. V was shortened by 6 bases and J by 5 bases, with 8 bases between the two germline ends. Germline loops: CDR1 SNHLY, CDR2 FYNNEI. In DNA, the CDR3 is TGTGCCAGCAGGGACAGAAACAATGAGCAGTTCTTC. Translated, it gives CASRDRNNEQFF.

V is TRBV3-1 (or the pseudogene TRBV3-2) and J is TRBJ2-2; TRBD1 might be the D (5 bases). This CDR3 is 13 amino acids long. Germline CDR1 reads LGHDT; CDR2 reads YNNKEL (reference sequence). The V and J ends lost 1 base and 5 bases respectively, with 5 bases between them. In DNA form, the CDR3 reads TGTGCCAGCAGCCAAGGACAGACCGGGGAGCTGTTTTTT. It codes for CASSQGQTGELFF.

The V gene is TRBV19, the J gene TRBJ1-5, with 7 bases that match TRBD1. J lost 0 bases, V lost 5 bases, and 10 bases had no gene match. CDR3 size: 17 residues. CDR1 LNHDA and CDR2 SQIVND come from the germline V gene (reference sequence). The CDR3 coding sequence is TGTGCCAGTAGTGGCGGACAGGCGACTTATAGCAATCAGCCCCAGCATTTT. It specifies CASSGGQATYSNQPQHF.